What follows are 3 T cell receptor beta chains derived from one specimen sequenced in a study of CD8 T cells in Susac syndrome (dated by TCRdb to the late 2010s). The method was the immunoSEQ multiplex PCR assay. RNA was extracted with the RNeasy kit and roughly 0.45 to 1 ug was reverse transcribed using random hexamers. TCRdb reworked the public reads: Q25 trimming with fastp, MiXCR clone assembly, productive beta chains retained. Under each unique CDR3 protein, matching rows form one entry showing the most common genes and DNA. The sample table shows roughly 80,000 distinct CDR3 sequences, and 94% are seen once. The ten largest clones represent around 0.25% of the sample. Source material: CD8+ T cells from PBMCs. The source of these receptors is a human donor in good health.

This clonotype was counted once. CDR3 residues: CSASGPGLASIYEQYV. The CDR3 DNA reads as TGCAGTGCTAGCGGCCCGGGACTAGCTTCTATATACGAGCAGTACGTC. J is TRBJ2-7 and V is TRBV20-1, with 9 bases identical to TRBD2. From germline, CDR1 is DFQATT and CDR2 SNEGSKA (reference sequence). With V trimmed by 3 bases and J by 4 bases, 13 bases remained unmatched. This CDR3 has 16 residues.

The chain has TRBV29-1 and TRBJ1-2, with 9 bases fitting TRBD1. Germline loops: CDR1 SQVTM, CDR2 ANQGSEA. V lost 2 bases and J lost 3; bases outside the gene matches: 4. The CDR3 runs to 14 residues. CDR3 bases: TGCAGCGTTGAACCGGGGGACAGGGACTATGGCTACACCTTC. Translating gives CSVEPGDRDYGYTF.

The CDR3 spells CASSLVWRTEAFF. CDR3 in DNA: TGTGCCAGCAGTTTAGTGTGGCGCACTGAAGCTTTCTTT. This sequence joins TRBV12-3 or TRBV12-4 and TRBJ1-1; the D is unclear. This CDR3 is 13 amino acids long. V was trimmed by 1 base and J by 4 bases, leaving 7 bases between them.